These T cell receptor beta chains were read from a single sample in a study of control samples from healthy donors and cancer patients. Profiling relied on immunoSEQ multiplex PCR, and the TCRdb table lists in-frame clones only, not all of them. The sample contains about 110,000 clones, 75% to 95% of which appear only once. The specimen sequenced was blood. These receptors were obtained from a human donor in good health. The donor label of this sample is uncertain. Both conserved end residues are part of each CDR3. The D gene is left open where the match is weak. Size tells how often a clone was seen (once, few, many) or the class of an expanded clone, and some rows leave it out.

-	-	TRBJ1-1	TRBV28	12	TGTGCCAGCAGTTTGGTCGACGAGAGGGCTTTCTTT	CASSLVDERAFF
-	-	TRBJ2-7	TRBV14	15	TGTGCCAGCAGCCGCGCCCTCGGGGGAGCCTACGAGCAGTACTTC	CASSRALGGAYEQYF
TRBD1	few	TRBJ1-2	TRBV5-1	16	TGCGCCAGCAGCTTGGTTTCAGGGGGCGACGACTATGGCTACACCTTC	CASSLVSGGDDYGYTF
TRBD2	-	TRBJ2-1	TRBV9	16	TGTGCCAGCAGCGTCGGACTAGCGGGGGCCTACAATGAGCAGTTCTTC	CASSVGLAGAYNEQFF
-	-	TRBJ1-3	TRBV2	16	TGTGCCAGCAGTGAGAGGGGACAAATCTCTGGAAACACCATATATTTT	CASSERGQISGNTIYF
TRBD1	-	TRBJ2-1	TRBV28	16	TGTGCCAGCAGTTCCGGACAGGCTGGGGACCAATATGAGCAGTTCTTC	CASSSGQAGDQYEQFF
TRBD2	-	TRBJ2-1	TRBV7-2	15	TGTGCCAGCAGCGGTCGGACTAGCTCCTACAATGAGCAGTTCTTC	CASSGRTSSYNEQFF
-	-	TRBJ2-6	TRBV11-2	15	TGTGCCAGCAGCCTACGACAGTCCGGGGCCAACGTCCTGACTTTC	CASSLRQSGANVLTF
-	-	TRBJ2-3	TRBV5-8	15	TGTGCCAGCAGCTTGGAGTGGGGGGCGGAGGATACGCAGTATTTT	CASSLEWGAEDTQYF
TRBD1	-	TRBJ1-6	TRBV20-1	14	TGCAGTGCTAGTGCTCAGGGGGCGAATTCACCCCTCCACTTT	CSASAQGANSPLHF